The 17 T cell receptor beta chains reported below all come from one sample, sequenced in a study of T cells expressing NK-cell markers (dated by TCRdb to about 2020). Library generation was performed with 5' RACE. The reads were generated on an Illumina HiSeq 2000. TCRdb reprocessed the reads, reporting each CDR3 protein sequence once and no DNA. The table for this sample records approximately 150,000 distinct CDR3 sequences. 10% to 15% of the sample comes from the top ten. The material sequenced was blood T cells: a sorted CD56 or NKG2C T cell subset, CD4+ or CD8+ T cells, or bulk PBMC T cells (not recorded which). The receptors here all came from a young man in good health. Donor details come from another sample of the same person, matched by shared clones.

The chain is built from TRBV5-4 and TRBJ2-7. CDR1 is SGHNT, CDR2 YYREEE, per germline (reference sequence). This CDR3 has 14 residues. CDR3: CASSSEREVHEQYF.

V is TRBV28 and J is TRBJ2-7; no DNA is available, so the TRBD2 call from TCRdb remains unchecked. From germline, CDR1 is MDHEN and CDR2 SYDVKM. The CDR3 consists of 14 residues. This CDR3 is CASSSVRETYEQYF.

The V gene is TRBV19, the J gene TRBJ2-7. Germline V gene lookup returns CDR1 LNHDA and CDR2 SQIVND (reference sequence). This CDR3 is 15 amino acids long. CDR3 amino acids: CASSIDLGESYEQYF.

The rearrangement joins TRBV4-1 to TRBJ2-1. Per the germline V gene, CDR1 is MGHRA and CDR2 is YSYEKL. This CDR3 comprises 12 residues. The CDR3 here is CASSLPANEQFF.

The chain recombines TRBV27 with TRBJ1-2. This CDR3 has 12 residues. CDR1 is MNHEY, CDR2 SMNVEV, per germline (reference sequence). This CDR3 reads CASSAGSYGYTF.

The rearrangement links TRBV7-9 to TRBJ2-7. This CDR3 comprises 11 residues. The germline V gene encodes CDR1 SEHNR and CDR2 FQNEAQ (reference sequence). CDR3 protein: CASSAQYEQYF.

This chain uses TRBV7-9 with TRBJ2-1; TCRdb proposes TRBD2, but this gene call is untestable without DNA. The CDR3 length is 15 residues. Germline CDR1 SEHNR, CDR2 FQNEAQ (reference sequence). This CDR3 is CASSSTSGRYNEQFF.

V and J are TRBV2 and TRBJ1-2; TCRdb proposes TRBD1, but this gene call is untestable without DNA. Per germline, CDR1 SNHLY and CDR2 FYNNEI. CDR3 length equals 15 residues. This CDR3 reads CASSDSTGVNYGYTF.

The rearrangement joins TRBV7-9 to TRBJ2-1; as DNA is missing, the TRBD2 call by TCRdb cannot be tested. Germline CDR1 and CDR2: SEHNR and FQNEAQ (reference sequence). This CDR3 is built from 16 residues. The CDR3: CASSFLEGGPRNEQFF.

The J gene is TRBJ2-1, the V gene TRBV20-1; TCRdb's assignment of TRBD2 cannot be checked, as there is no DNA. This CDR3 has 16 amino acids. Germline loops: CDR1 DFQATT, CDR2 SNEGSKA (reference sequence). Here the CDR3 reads CSAREGERDPYNEQFF.

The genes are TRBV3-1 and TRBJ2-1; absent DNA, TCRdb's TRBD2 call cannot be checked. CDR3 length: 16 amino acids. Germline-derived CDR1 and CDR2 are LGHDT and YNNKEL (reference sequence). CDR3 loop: CASSQGDYPSYNEQFF.

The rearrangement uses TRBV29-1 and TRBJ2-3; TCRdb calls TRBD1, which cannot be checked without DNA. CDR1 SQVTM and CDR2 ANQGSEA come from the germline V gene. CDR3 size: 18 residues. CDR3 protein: CSVEDLSGRLGGPDTQYF.

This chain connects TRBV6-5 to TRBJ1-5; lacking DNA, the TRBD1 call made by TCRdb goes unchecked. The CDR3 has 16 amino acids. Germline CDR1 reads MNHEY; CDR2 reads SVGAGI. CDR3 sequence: CASSYNPLGGNQPQHF.

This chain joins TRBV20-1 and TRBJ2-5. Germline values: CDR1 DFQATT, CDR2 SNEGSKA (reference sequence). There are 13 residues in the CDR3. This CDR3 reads CSARDYHRETQYF.

CDR3 loop: CASSLVGGKNSPLHF. The chain joins TRBV12-3 or TRBV12-4 to TRBJ1-6; TCRdb's D call, TRBD1, is unchecked because there is no DNA. This CDR3 is 15 amino acids long.

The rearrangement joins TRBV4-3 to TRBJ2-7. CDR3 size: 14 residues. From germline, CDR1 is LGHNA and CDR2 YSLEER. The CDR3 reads CASSQDSNRGEQYF.

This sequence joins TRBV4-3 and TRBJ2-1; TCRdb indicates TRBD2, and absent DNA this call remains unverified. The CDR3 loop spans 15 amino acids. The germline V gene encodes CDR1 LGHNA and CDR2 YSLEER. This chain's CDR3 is CASSPDFIAYNEQFF.